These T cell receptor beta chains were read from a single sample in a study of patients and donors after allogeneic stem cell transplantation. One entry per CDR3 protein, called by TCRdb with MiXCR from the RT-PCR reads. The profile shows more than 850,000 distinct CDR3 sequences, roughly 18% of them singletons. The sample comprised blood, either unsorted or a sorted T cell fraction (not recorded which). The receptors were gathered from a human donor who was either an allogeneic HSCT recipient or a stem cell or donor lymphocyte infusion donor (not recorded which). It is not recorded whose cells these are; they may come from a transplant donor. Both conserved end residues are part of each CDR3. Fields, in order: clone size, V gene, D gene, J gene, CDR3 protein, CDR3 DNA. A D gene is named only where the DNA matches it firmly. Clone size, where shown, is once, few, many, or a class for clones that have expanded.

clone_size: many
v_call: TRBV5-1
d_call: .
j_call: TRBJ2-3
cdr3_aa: CASSLVGRSTDTQYF
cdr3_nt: TGTGCCAGCAGCTTAGTGGGCAGATCCACAGATACGCAGTATTTT

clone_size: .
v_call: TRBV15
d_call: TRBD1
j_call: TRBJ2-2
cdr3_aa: CATSPRRQGVTGELFF
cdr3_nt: TGTGCCACCAGCCCAAGGAGACAGGGAGTCACCGGGGAGCTGTTTTTT

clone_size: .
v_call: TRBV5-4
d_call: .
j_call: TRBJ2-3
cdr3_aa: CASSFKGKKDTQYF
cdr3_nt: TGTGCCAGCAGCTTCAAGGGCAAGAAAGATACGCAGTATTTT

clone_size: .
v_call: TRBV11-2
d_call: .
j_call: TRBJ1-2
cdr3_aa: CASSLDQGGVYTF
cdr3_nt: TGTGCCAGCAGCTTAGATCAGGGCGGCGTCTACACCTTC

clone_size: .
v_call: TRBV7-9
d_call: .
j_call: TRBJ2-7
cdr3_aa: CASSSDTAWYEQYF
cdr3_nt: TGTGCCAGCAGCTCCGACACCGCCTGGTACGAGCAGTACTTC

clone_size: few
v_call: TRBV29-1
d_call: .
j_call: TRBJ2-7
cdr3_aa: CSVEDRTLYEQYF
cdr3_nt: TGCAGCGTTGAAGATAGAACACTCTACGAGCAGTACTTC

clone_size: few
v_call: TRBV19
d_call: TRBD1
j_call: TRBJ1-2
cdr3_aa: CASSAQGTSYGYTF
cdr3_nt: TGTGCCAGTAGTGCACAGGGGACTAGTTATGGCTACACCTTC

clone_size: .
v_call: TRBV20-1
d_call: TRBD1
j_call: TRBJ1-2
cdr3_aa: CSARRTGPYGYTF
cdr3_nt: TGCAGTGCTCGCCGGACAGGTCCGTATGGCTACACCTTC

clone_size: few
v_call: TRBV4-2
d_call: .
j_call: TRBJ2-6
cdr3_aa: CASSQVAGSGANVLTF
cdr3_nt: TGTGCCAGCAGCCAAGTGGCAGGGTCTGGGGCCAACGTCCTGACTTTC

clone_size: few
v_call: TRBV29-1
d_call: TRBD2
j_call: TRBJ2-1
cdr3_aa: CSVEAPAGGRDEQFF
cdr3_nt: TGCAGCGTTGAAGCCCCCGCGGGAGGGCGTGATGAGCAGTTCTTC

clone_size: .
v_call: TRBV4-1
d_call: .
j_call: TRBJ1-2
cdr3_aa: CASSQRGGYGYTF
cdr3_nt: TGCGCCAGCAGCCAACGGGGAGGATATGGCTACACCTTC

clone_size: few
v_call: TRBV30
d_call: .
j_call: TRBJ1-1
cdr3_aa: CAWTGWNTEAFF
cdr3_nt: TGTGCCTGGACAGGGTGGAACACTGAAGCTTTCTTT

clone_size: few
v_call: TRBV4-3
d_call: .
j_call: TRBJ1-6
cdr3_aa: CASSQDSARNSPLHF
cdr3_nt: TGCGCCAGCAGCCAAGATTCCGCGCGTAATTCACCCCTCCACTTT